Here is one T cell receptor beta chain with its context. Looked up from germline, CDR1 is SGHVS and CDR2 is FQNEAQ. The CDR3 consists of 14 residues. Unmatched junction bases numbered 4, after V lost 4 bases and J lost 5 bases. The data belong to a study of beta chain features in type 1 diabetes. Since all of the isolated RNA was reverse transcribed, expressed TCRB transcripts were what got sequenced. This table comes from immunoSEQ multiplex PCR, and its TCRdb copy is limited to in-frame clones, with some not included. The data contain 250,000 to 350,000 clones, around 13% of them singletons. The sequence came from a man younger than 40 in good health. The genes are TRBV7-8 and TRBJ1-1; 10 bases are shared with TRBD1. Sequenced: central memory CD4+ T cells from blood. CDR3 coding DNA: TGTGCCAGCAGCTCGACAGGGGGCCGGACTGAAGCTTTCTTT. It is translated as CASSSTGGRTEAFF.